This TCR beta chain was sequenced during a study of metastatic and nonmetastatic thyroid tumors. This CDR3 region has 15 residues. V gave up 10 bases and J gave up 8 bases; unmatched junction bases: 15. Germline CDR1 and CDR2: MDHEN and SYDVKM. Through MiXCR, TCRdb re-clonotyped the PCR reads. Of 5,400 or so clones listed, approximately 37% are singletons. Until they underwent thyroid surgery, no patient had received any treatment. This clone was detected only a few times. V is TRBV28 and J is TRBJ1-2; 11 positions match TRBD1. The receptor comes from a female donor with papillary thyroid cancer or a benign thyroid nodule (not recorded which). Some clones in this sample may be carry-over from other donors' samples. The sample comprised adjacent normal tissue. The DNA of the CDR3 is TGTGCCACCAAGTTACCAGCGGGACAGGGGGAGGGCTACACCTTC. Translation: CATKLPAGQGEGYTF.